The 20 T cell receptor beta chains below come from one sample, sequenced in a study of T cell responses to AZD1222 COVID-19 vaccine. Profiled with immunoSEQ multiplex PCR; TCRdb holds only in-frame clones, not every one. The table has roughly 120,000 clones, 88% seen once. The sample was peripheral blood, taken on day 0 of AZD1222 vaccination. Receptor source: an adult in good health.

This clone was counted only a few times. The genes are TRBV5-1 and TRBJ1-6, with TRBD1 identical over 7 bases. Per germline, CDR1 SGHRS and CDR2 YFSETQ. V shed 6 bases, J shed 10 bases, and the junction held 10 bases outside the gene matches. The length of the CDR3 is 14 residues. The CDR3 here is CASKPTTGDSPLHF. Here the CDR3 DNA reads TGCGCCAGCAAGCCCACCACAGGGGACTCACCCCTCCACTTT.

The chain employs TRBV9 and TRBJ1-1, with D tentatively TRBD1 (6 bases). The CDR3 is 13 amino acids. Germline-derived CDR1 and CDR2 are SGDLS and YYNGEE. V lost 5 bases and J lost 6, with 14 bases in between. CDR3 nucleotide sequence: TGTGCCAGCAGTCTTACAGGGTCGGCTGAAGCTTTCTTT. This encodes CASSLTGSAEAFF.

V is TRBV2 and J is TRBJ2-5; TRBD1 matches 9 bases. J gave up 1 base and V 6 bases, and 6 bases lay outside the gene matches. The CDR3 length is 15 residues. The germline gives CDR1 SNHLY, CDR2 FYNNEI. The CDR3 reads CASSRDRVGQETQYF. The CDR3 coding sequence is TGTGCCAGCAGCCGGGACAGGGTGGGCCAAGAGACCCAGTACTTC.

J is TRBJ2-7 and V is TRBV4-1; 9 bases align to TRBD2. The ends lost 1 base at V and 2 bases at J; junction bases unmatched: 6. The germline V gene has CDR1 MGHRA and CDR2 YSYEKL. The CDR3 runs 16 residues. This CDR3 is CASSQGLAGSTYEQYF. Written as DNA, the CDR3 is TGCGCCAGCAGCCAAGGCCTAGCGGGGTCTACCTACGAGCAGTACTTC.

The chain uses TRBV5-8 and TRBJ2-1; D tentatively reads TRBD1 or TRBD2 (5 bases each). This CDR3 has 15 amino acids. Germline values: CDR1 SGHTS, CDR2 YDEGEE. V was clipped by 5 bases and J by 3 bases, with 15 bases between them. CDR3 sequence: CASRDGTLLYNEQFF. Written as DNA, the CDR3 is TGTGCCAGCAGGGACGGGACCCTCCTCTACAATGAGCAGTTCTTC.

This clone has only a few counts. This chain uses TRBV2 with TRBJ2-1, with 10 bases that match TRBD2. V was pared by 6 bases and J by 7 bases, with 9 bases of the junction left unmatched. Germline V gene sequence: CDR1 SNHLY, CDR2 FYNNEI. This CDR3 has 15 residues. CDR3 nucleotide sequence: TGTGCCAGCAGACTACTAGCGGGGTCCTTTAATGAGCAGTTCTTC. Protein product: CASRLLAGSFNEQFF.

The CDR3 here is CASSPGRGDEGEAFF. CDR3 bases: TGCGCCAGCAGCCCCGGAAGGGGTGATGAGGGTGAAGCTTTCTTT. V usage is TRBV5-1 and J usage is TRBJ1-1; tentatively, D is TRBD1 (5 bases). Between the trimmed V and J ends, which lost 4 bases and 7 bases, there was a span of 20 bases. This CDR3 contains 15 residues. Germline values: CDR1 SGHRS, CDR2 YFSETQ.

The V gene is TRBV6-5, the J gene TRBJ2-3, with D hard to call. The CDR3 has 12 residues. V lost 0 bases to trimming and J lost 6 bases, with 4 bases between them. Germline assignment: CDR1 MNHEY and CDR2 SVGAGI. CDR3 bases: TGTGCCAGCAGTTACTCGAGGGATACGCAGTATTTT. Residues: CASSYSRDTQYF.

The chain carries TRBV6-5 and TRBJ2-5; no clear D. Germline V gene data show CDR1 as MNHEY and CDR2 as SVGAGI. The CDR3 length is 13 residues. V dropped 6 bases and J dropped 0 bases, with 8 bases sitting between them. CDR3 loop: CASSPQYQETQYF. DNA of the CDR3: TGTGCCAGCAGCCCGCAGTACCAAGAGACCCAGTACTTC.

This clone was recorded once. This sequence joins TRBV2 and TRBJ1-4, with 9 bases identical to TRBD1. Trimming at V came to 6 bases and at J to 1 base, leaving 0 bases not matched to a gene. The CDR3 extends over 14 amino acids. Germline CDR1 and CDR2: SNHLY and FYNNEI. For the CDR3, the DNA is TGTGCCAGCAGGGACAGGGGAACTAATGAAAAACTGTTTTTT. It translates to CASRDRGTNEKLFF.

The chain carries TRBV6-1 and TRBJ1-2; TRBD1 might be the D (5 bases). Germline V gene lookup returns CDR1 MNHNS and CDR2 SASEGT. Trimming shortened V by 3 bases and J by 4 bases, and 15 bases separated the two germline ends. The CDR3 covers 15 residues. DNA of the CDR3: TGTGCCAGCAGTGACGCAGGGCCCCCCTCCTATGGCTACACCTTC. Its protein product is CASSDAGPPSYGYTF.

This chain uses TRBV27 with TRBJ1-1, with D unclear. The V end lost 5 bases, the J end lost 2 bases, and 18 bases lay between the germline ends. The CDR3 runs 16 residues. Germline assignment: CDR1 MNHEY and CDR2 SMNVEV (reference sequence). As DNA, the CDR3 is TGTGCCAGCAGTCTCACCGCGTTCTGGAGTAACACTGAAGCTTTCTTT. This sequence encodes CASSLTAFWSNTEAFF.

The chain couples TRBV5-1 to TRBJ2-1; the D gene could be TRBD1 or TRBD2 (6 bases each). The CDR3 is 14 amino acids. V lost 9 bases to trimming and J lost 4 bases, with 17 bases between them. Germline-derived CDR1 and CDR2 are SGHRS and YFSETQ. The DNA of the CDR3 is TGCGCCACCTCGCCGGGGGCCCTATACAATGAGCAGTTCTTC. As protein: CATSPGALYNEQFF.

J is TRBJ2-5 and V is TRBV29-1; D is unresolved. Looked up from germline, CDR1 is SQVTM and CDR2 is ANQGSEA. The CDR3 is made up of 12 amino acids. Trimming shortened V by 7 bases and J by 0 bases, and 9 bases separated the two germline ends. The CDR3 DNA reads as TGCAGCGCTAATTGGGACCAAGAGACCCAGTACTTC. Amino acids: CSANWDQETQYF.

This chain links TRBV11-3 with TRBJ2-7; tentatively, D is TRBD2 (6 bases). With 1 base removed from V and 4 bases from J, the gap between germline ends came to 14 bases. This CDR3 is 15 amino acids long. CDR1 and CDR2 from the germline V gene are SGHNT and YENEEA. The CDR3 here is CASSLAGGSQYEQYF. CDR3 nucleotides: TGTGCCAGCAGCTTAGCAGGAGGGTCCCAATACGAGCAGTACTTC.

This clone was recorded only once. The chain has TRBV29-1 and TRBJ1-1; D remains ambiguous. Germline V lookup: CDR1 SQVTM, CDR2 ANQGSEA. This CDR3 contains 12 residues. Trimming stripped 2 bases from V and 1 base from J, with 5 bases between. CDR3 sequence: CSVERGNTEAFF. The DNA of the CDR3 is TGCAGCGTTGAACGGGGGAACACTGAAGCTTTCTTT.

The chain joins TRBV9 to TRBJ2-1, with 13 nucleotides matching TRBD2. Germline V gene sequence: CDR1 SGDLS, CDR2 YYNGEE. V lost 2 bases to trimming and J lost 6 bases; unmatched junction nucleotides: 5. The CDR3 is 16 residues long. CDR3 bases: TGTGCCAGCAGCGTTGAGGGACTAGCGGGGCTCAATGAGCAGTTCTTC. As protein: CASSVEGLAGLNEQFF.

The chain recombines TRBV10-3 with TRBJ1-1; TRBD1 matches at 7 bases. The CDR3 length is 12 residues. Germline V gene sequence: CDR1 ENHRY, CDR2 SYGVKD. The junction had 7 bases not matched to a gene; V was cut back by 5 bases and J by 10 bases. The CDR3 loop reads CAISPTGEGAFF. Here the CDR3 DNA reads TGTGCCATCAGTCCTACAGGGGAGGGAGCTTTCTTT.

V usage is TRBV7-9 and J usage is TRBJ2-4; 7 bases align to TRBD1. The germline V gene has CDR1 SEHNR and CDR2 FQNEAQ (reference sequence). V lost 2 bases, J lost 0 bases, and 1 base stayed unmatched. The CDR3 runs 15 residues. In DNA, the CDR3 is TGTGCCAGCAGCTTAACAGGGGAAGCCAAAAACATTCAGTACTTC. It specifies CASSLTGEAKNIQYF.

The genes are TRBV6-2 or TRBV6-3 and TRBJ1-1; D is unclear. V gave up 0 bases and J gave up 0 bases, with 11 bases separating them. The CDR3 extends over 16 amino acids. Germline CDR1 is MNHEY and CDR2 is SVGEGT. CDR3 protein: CASSYSEVGMNTEAFF. Written as DNA, the CDR3 is TGTGCCAGCAGTTACTCGGAGGTGGGGATGAACACTGAAGCTTTCTTT.